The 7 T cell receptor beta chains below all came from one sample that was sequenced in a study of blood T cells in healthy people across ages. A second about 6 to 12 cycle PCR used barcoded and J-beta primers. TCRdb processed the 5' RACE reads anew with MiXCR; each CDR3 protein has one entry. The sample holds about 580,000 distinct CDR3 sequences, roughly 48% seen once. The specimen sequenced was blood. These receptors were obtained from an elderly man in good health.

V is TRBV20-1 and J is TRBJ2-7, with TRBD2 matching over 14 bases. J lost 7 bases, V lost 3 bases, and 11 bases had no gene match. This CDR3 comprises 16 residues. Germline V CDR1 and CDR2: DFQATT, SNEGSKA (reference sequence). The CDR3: CSASGLAGGTYNEQYF. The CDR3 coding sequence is TGCAGTGCTAGTGGACTAGCGGGAGGAACCTACAATGAGCAGTACTTC.

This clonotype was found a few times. CDR3 amino acids: CASSLATGGPYNEQFF. In nucleotides, the CDR3 is TGCGCCAGCAGCTTGGCCACGGGAGGGCCCTACAATGAGCAGTTCTTC. This chain connects TRBV5-1 to TRBJ2-1; TRBD2 aligns across 8 bases. CDR1 is SGHRS and CDR2 is YFSETQ in the germline V gene. The CDR3 totals 16 residues. J gave up 2 bases and V 0 bases, and 4 bases lay outside the gene matches.

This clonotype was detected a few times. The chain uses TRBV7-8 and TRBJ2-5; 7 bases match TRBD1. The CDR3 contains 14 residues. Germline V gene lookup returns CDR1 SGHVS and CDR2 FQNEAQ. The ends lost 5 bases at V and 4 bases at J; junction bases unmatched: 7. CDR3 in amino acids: CASSLRGRRETQYF. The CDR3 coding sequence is TGTGCCAGCAGCCTTAGGGGGCGCCGAGAGACCCAGTACTTC.

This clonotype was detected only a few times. CDR3 amino acids: CSANQNYEQYF. The CDR3 region has the DNA TGCAGTGCTAACCAAAACTACGAGCAGTACTTC. V gene TRBV20-1 combines with J gene TRBJ2-7; D uncertain. The germline CDR1 and CDR2 sequences are DFQATT and SNEGSKA (reference sequence). V was shortened by 4 bases and J by 3 bases, with 7 bases between the two germline ends. This CDR3 has 11 amino acids.

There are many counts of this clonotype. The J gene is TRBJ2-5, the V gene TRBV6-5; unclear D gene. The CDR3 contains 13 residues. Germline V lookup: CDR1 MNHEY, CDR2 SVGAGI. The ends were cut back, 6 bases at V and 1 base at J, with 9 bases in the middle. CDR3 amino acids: CASSDPGQETQYF. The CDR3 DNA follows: TGTGCCAGCAGCGATCCAGGCCAAGAGACCCAGTACTTC.

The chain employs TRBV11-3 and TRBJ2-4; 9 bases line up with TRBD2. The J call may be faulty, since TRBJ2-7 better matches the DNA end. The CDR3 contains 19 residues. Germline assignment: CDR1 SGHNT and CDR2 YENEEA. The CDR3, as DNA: TGTGCCAGCAGCTTAGATCTTATAGCGGGAGAGACTAGCAGGTACGAGCAGTACTTC. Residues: CASSLDLIAGETSRYEQYF.

CDR3: CASSYARRPREAFF. CDR3 nucleotides: TGTGCCAGCAGTTACGCGAGACGACCTCGTGAAGCTTTCTTT. The chain is built from TRBV6-5 and TRBJ1-1; D unresolved. Germline loops: CDR1 MNHEY, CDR2 SVGAGI. CDR3 length equals 14 residues. V shed 2 bases and J shed 7 bases, with 14 bases lying between them.